The 3 T cell receptor beta chains below come from one sample, sequenced in a study of control samples from healthy donors and cancer patients (dated by TCRdb to about 2020). The library relied on the immunoSEQ multiplex PCR assay. The clones in this table, taken by TCRdb from immuneACCESS, are in-frame only. Not every clone is retained; where verified, under half of the shortfall comes from an unresolved V gene, and the cause of the rest is unknown. In this sample the table shows around 190,000 clones, over 85% of which occur a single time. The ten largest clones take up approximately 1.4% of the sample. Sequenced input: blood. Source of these receptors: a man aged 25 to 40 in good health.

The J gene is TRBJ1-3, the V gene TRBV5-5; D is ambiguous. Germline V gives CDR1 SGHKS, CDR2 YYEKEE (reference sequence). Trimming removed 0 bases at V and 0 bases at J, with 10 bases between. This CDR3 contains 16 residues. CDR3 sequence reads: CASSLVRDFSGNTIYF. The CDR3 nucleotides read TGTGCCAGCAGCTTGGTTAGGGATTTCTCTGGAAACACCATATATTTT.

The chain joins TRBV19 to TRBJ1-1, with 12 bases aligning to TRBD1. The germline CDR1 and CDR2 sequences are LNHDA and SQIVND (reference sequence). J lost 11 bases, V lost 7 bases, and 14 bases had no gene match. The CDR3 totals 15 residues. In DNA, the CDR3 is TGTGCCAGTACAAGTTGGGACAGGGGGCTTCCGGGGGCTTTCTTT. Its translation is CASTSWDRGLPGAFF.

The chain uses TRBV4-2 and TRBJ2-2, with a possible D match to TRBD1 (5 bases). Trimming stripped 0 bases from V and 4 bases from J, with 12 bases between. CDR3 length: 16 residues. The germline V gene has CDR1 LGHNA and CDR2 YNFKEQ. This CDR3 reads CASSQDLDKVTGELFF. In DNA form, the CDR3 reads TGTGCCAGCAGCCAAGATTTGGACAAAGTCACCGGGGAGCTGTTTTTT.